A single sample is the source of the 25 T cell receptor beta chains below, sequenced in a study of T-cell memory formation after mild COVID-19. TCRdb ran MiXCR on the 5' RACE reads and lists one entry per CDR3 protein. There are 350,000 to 500,000 distinct CDR3 sequences in the sample; roughly 18% occur only once, and about 22% lies in the top ten. Sequencing was carried out using PBMCs or a T cell subset sorted from them (not recorded which). The origin of the receptors is a man aged 18 to 29 who had mild COVID-19 (a few samples of this study predate the infection). Cell type and time point are not known.

This clonotype was seen more than once but under ten times. The chain couples TRBV7-6 to TRBJ2-5; TRBD2 matches at 10 bases. Germline CDR1 reads SGHVS; CDR2 reads FNYEAQ. The CDR3 has 15 residues. J was trimmed by 2 bases and V by 5 bases; bases with no gene match: 5. In DNA, the CDR3 is TGTGCCAGCAGCGGTACTAGCGGGGATCAAGAGACCCAGTACTTC. Translating it yields CASSGTSGDQETQYF.

This clonotype has ten or more counts. V and J are TRBV7-6 and TRBJ2-3; maybe TRBD1 (6 bases). V gave up 3 bases and J gave up 2 bases, with 15 bases separating them. The germline V gene encodes CDR1 SGHVS and CDR2 FNYEAQ. The CDR3 totals 16 residues. CDR3 DNA: TGTGCCAGCAGCTTTACGGGTAGGGGGTACACAGATACGCAGTATTTT. Its protein is CASSFTGRGYTDTQYF.

This chain connects TRBV24-1 to TRBJ2-5, with TRBD1 matching 7 bases. The length of the CDR3 is 16 residues. Germline-derived CDR1 and CDR2 are KGHDR and SFDVKD. Germline trimming cut 1 base from V and 4 bases from J; bases unmatched to any gene: 8. CDR3 nucleotide sequence: TGTGCCACCAGTGATTTTAACAGGGGTTTCGGAGAGACCCAGTACTTC. This gives the protein CATSDFNRGFGETQYF.

This clonotype was counted only a few times. The V call is TRBV9, the J call TRBJ1-2; perhaps TRBD1 as D (6 bases). The CDR3 has 14 residues. Germline loops: CDR1 SGDLS, CDR2 YYNGEE. V was trimmed by 1 base and J by 5 bases, leaving 12 bases between them. CDR3 sequence: CASSVSGDGYGYTF. The CDR3 DNA follows: TGTGCCAGCAGCGTATCAGGGGACGGGTATGGCTACACCTTC.

The V gene is TRBV12-3 or TRBV12-4, the J gene TRBJ1-1, with D possibly matching TRBD1 (5 bases). V shed 7 bases and J shed 1 base, with 10 bases lying between them. This CDR3 has 13 amino acids. The CDR3 sequence: CASNLGTNTEAFF. CDR3 nucleotides: TGTGCCAGCAACCTGGGGACGAACACTGAAGCTTTCTTT.

In its sample, this clonotype was seen a few times. The gene calls are TRBV18 and TRBJ1-1, with D maybe TRBD1 (6 bases). This CDR3 is built from 13 residues. V was shortened by 9 bases and J by 5 bases, with 16 bases between the two germline ends. Per the germline V gene, CDR1 is KGHSH and CDR2 is LQKENI. CDR3 nucleotide sequence: TGTGCCAGTTCGCCGCGGGGGCAGACTGAAGCTTTCTTT. This sequence encodes CASSPRGQTEAFF. The full variable domain, with the rest looked up from reference TRBV18 and TRBJ1-1, is NAGVMQNPRHLVRRRGQEARLRCSPMKGHSHVYWYRQLPEEGLKFMVYLQKENIIDESGMPKERFSAEFPKEGPSILRIQQVVRGDSAAYFCASSPRGQTEAFFGQGTRLTVV.

The table lists this clonotype with a few counts. This chain uses TRBV12-3 or TRBV12-4 with TRBJ2-5, with TRBD2 identical over 7 bases. The V and J ends lost 6 bases and 1 base, in that order; junction bases with no gene match: 8. This CDR3 has 15 residues. CDR3 nucleotide sequence: TGTGCCAGCAGCTATCTTAGCGGGCCCCAAGAGACCCAGTACTTC. Amino acids: CASSYLSGPQETQYF.

This clonotype was counted a few times. The rearrangement uses TRBV3-1 and TRBJ1-1; a possible D gene is TRBD1 (5 bases). CDR1 and CDR2 (germline): LGHDT, YNNKEL (reference sequence). The CDR3 loop spans 14 amino acids. V was trimmed by 8 bases and J by 6 bases, leaving 19 bases between them. CDR3 coding DNA: TGTGCCAGCCAAGGGGTCGGGGCTGGGGCTGAAGCTTTCTTT. Amino acids: CASQGVGAGAEAFF. Full variable domain (missing parts from reference TRBV3-1 and TRBJ1-1): DTAVSQTPKYLVTQMGNDKSIKCEQNLGHDTMYWYKQDSKKFLKIMFSYNNKELIINETVPNRFSPKSPDKAHLNLHINSLELGDSAVYFCASQGVGAGAEAFFGQGTRLTVV.

The chain has TRBV12-3 or TRBV12-4 and TRBJ2-5; D is perhaps TRBD1 (5 bases). The CDR3 spans 12 residues. Trimming removed 8 bases at V and 5 bases at J, with 12 bases between. The CDR3 loop is CASGATRETQYF. DNA of the CDR3: TGTGCCAGCGGGGCGACGAGGGAGACCCAGTACTTC.

This clonotype occurred a few times. This sequence joins TRBV7-9 and TRBJ2-1; D is perhaps TRBD1 (5 bases). Deletions cut 7 bases from V and 6 bases from J, with 25 bases between. Germline loops: CDR1 SEHNR, CDR2 FQNEAQ (reference sequence). The CDR3 sequence is 17 residues long. CDR3 DNA sequence: TGTGCCAGCAACCCAATCCTATCGACAGTCCTCGGCAATGAGCAGTTCTTC. Its translation: CASNPILSTVLGNEQFF.

The table lists this clonotype with many counts. This sequence joins TRBV15 and TRBJ1-5, with D maybe TRBD1 (5 bases). This CDR3 spans 17 amino acids. V gave up 0 bases and J gave up 1 base, with 13 bases separating them. Germline V gives CDR1 LNHNV, CDR2 YYDKDF (reference sequence). The CDR3 sequence is CATSRDFPGYSNQPQHF. Written as DNA, the CDR3 is TGTGCCACCAGCAGAGATTTCCCAGGGTACAGCAATCAGCCCCAGCATTTT.

This clonotype has only a few counts. The rearrangement links TRBV5-1 to TRBJ1-6; 9 bases map to TRBD1. Germline loops: CDR1 SGHRS, CDR2 YFSETQ. This CDR3 is built from 14 residues. J lost 9 bases, V lost 6 bases, and 7 bases had no gene match. The CDR3 loop is CASNPGQGSSPLHF. CDR3 DNA sequence: TGCGCCAGCAATCCGGGACAGGGATCTTCACCCCTCCACTTT. The variable domain in full, with the rest retrieved from reference TRBV5-1 and TRBJ1-6, is KAGVTQTPRYLIKTRGQQVTLSCSPISGHRSVSWYQQTPGQGLQFLFEYFSETQRNKGNFPGRFSGRQFSNSRSEMNVSTLELGDSALYLCASNPGQGSSPLHFGNGTRLTVT.

This clonotype was counted only a few times. V usage is TRBV9 and J usage is TRBJ1-1; perhaps TRBD1 as D (6 bases). From germline, CDR1 is SGDLS and CDR2 YYNGEE. Trimming took off 3 bases at V and 4 bases at J, with 16 bases between the two ends. This CDR3 region has 15 residues. The DNA for the CDR3 is TGTGCCAGCAGCGCCGGGACGGCGGGGGCCACTGAAGCTTTCTTT. Its protein is CASSAGTAGATEAFF.

This clonotype was seen repeatedly, ten times or more. The chain couples TRBV7-9 to TRBJ2-3; D remains unclear. The germline V gene has CDR1 SEHNR and CDR2 FQNEAQ (reference sequence). This CDR3 comprises 14 residues. The V gene lost 8 bases and the J gene lost 0 bases, with 12 bases spanning the gap. CDR3 region: CASAKDWSTDTQYF. The CDR3 DNA reads as TGTGCCAGCGCCAAAGATTGGAGCACAGATACGCAGTATTTT. Using reference TRBV7-9 and TRBJ2-3 for the parts outside the CDR3, the full variable domain is DTGVSQNPRHKITKRGQNVTFRCDPISEHNRLYWYRQTLGQGPEFLTYFQNEAQLEKSRLLSDRFSAERPKGSFSTLEIQRTEQGDSAMYLCASAKDWSTDTQYFGPGTRLTVL.

This clonotype was detected many times. The chain is built from TRBV5-1 and TRBJ2-3, with 8 bases fitting TRBD2. The CDR3 has 15 residues. V lost 3 bases, J lost 4 bases, and 7 bases stayed unmatched. CDR1 is SGHRS, CDR2 YFSETQ, per germline. The CDR3 reads CASSSGTRGADTQYF. The CDR3 DNA sequence: TGCGCCAGCAGCTCCGGGACTAGAGGTGCAGATACGCAGTATTTT.

This clonotype was observed a few times. J is TRBJ2-1 and V is TRBV27; the match to TRBD2 covers 10 bases. The germline V gene encodes CDR1 MNHEY and CDR2 SMNVEV (reference sequence). The CDR3 runs to 15 residues. The V segment lost 3 bases and the J segment 6 bases; nucleotides outside the gene matches: 5. CDR3 in amino acids: CASSLASGGGNEQFF. The CDR3 bases are TGTGCCAGCAGTTTGGCGAGCGGGGGGGGCAATGAGCAGTTCTTC.

V gene TRBV4-1 combines with J gene TRBJ2-5; 7 bases are a match to TRBD1. The germline V gene has CDR1 MGHRA and CDR2 YSYEKL. The J segment lost 4 bases and the V segment lost 4 bases, leaving 9 bases of the junction unmatched. This CDR3 region has 15 residues. CDR3 nucleotide sequence: TGCGCCAGCAGCCCCCGGGACAGAGGGGGAGAGACCCAGTACTTC. As protein: CASSPRDRGGETQYF.

In its sample, this clonotype was seen a few times. The rearrangement uses TRBV7-9 and TRBJ2-7; 10 bases are shared with TRBD2. V lost 5 bases to trimming and J lost 3 bases; unmatched junction nucleotides: 7. Germline CDR1 and CDR2: SEHNR and FQNEAQ (reference sequence). The CDR3 is 15 amino acids. CDR3 DNA sequence: TGTGCCAGCAGCCGGCAGCGGGGGGGGCACTACGAGCAGTACTTC. Amino acids: CASSRQRGGHYEQYF.

This clonotype was seen a few times. The rearrangement links TRBV5-6 to TRBJ1-1, with D maybe TRBD1 (5 bases). Germline V gives CDR1 SGHDT, CDR2 YYEEEE. This CDR3 has 13 residues. The V and J ends lost 10 bases and 2 bases respectively, with 15 bases between them. The CDR3 bases are TGTGCCTACAGCAGGGAACACAACACTGAAGCTTTCTTT. Its protein product is CAYSREHNTEAFF.

This clonotype was detected ten times or more. The chain links TRBV7-9 to TRBJ2-2; D gene ambiguous. Germline V lookup: CDR1 SEHNR, CDR2 FQNEAQ (reference sequence). The V gene lost 4 bases and the J gene lost 4 bases, with 22 bases spanning the gap. The CDR3 covers 18 residues. In nucleotides, the CDR3 is TGTGCCAGCAGCTCCCGACCGATGCCAGGTTCCGCCACCGGGGAGCTGTTTTTT. It yields the protein CASSSRPMPGSATGELFF.

This clonotype was seen a few times. The chain couples TRBV4-3 to TRBJ2-7, with 9 bases identical to TRBD2. Germline CDR1 is LGHNA and CDR2 is YSLEER. There are 17 residues in the CDR3. V lost 2 bases, J lost 5 bases, and 13 bases stayed unmatched. The CDR3 DNA follows: TGCGCCAGCAGCCAACAGCTAGGCAGCGGGGGGATGAACGAGCAGTACTTC. Translated, it gives CASSQQLGSGGMNEQYF.

The V gene is TRBV9, the J gene TRBJ2-3; 15 bases map to TRBD2. J gave up 6 bases and V 3 bases, and 14 bases lay outside the gene matches. This CDR3 has 19 amino acids. The germline V gene has CDR1 SGDLS and CDR2 YYNGEE. Here the CDR3 DNA reads TGTGCCAGCAGCGCCCGGACTAGCGGGGGGGCCCGGCCATTGGATACGCAGTATTTT. It specifies CASSARTSGGARPLDTQYF.

In its sample, this clonotype was seen a few times. The chain has TRBV11-2 and TRBJ2-3; 8 bases are a match to TRBD1. V shed 5 bases and J 9 bases; nucleotides not matched to a gene: 19. The germline CDR1 and CDR2 sequences are SGHAT and FQNNGV. The CDR3 runs to 17 residues. For the CDR3, the DNA is TGTGCCAGCAGCACCTTGTCTTCGACAGGGGCCCTAGAAACGCAGTATTTT. This gives the protein CASSTLSSTGALETQYF.

The CDR3 loop is CASNPGRGYPLFF. The CDR3 DNA reads TGTGCCAGTAATCCGGGCCGTGGATATCCACTGTTTTTT. This chain joins TRBV28 and TRBJ1-4, with D uncertain. V gave up 9 bases and J gave up 13 bases, with 21 bases separating them. This CDR3 is 13 amino acids long. Germline-derived CDR1 and CDR2 are MDHEN and SYDVKM.

V usage is TRBV7-2 and J usage is TRBJ2-3; TRBD2 matches at 13 bases. CDR3 length equals 17 residues. CDR1 SGHTA and CDR2 FQGNSA come from the germline V gene. V shed 1 base, J shed 7 bases, and the junction held 8 bases outside the gene matches. The CDR3 coding sequence is TGTGCCAGCAGCTTAGAGGGGACTAGCGGGGCCCCAAATACGCAGTATTTT. Its protein is CASSLEGTSGAPNTQYF.